This entry concerns a single T cell receptor beta chain. There is no known antigen for this receptor. No per-base quality is available; no much larger clone lies one base away. Following the manufacturer's instructions, the researchers used the immunoSEQ immune profiling system to amplify TCR beta CDR3 regions via multiplex PCR. An Illumina NextSeq system was used to carry out the sequencing. The source study handled its data this way. Sequence data were processed on the immunoSEQ Analyzer platform, and clonality was computed as the square root of Simpson's index of productive rearrangements. V and J usage similarity was measured by Jensen-Shannon distance, and CDR3 generation probabilities were computed with OLGA. The immuneACCESS database (August 2020) and VDJdb (December 2020) were searched for shared CDR3 sequences. Sourced from immuneACCESS, this table was stored by TCRdb with only in-frame sequences that have V and J called. A share of the clones is absent; for the studies checked, an unresolved V gene accounts for under half, and the remainder has no known explanation. The V and J calls and clone size come from that table; D and trimming were worked out from the DNA. The sample table contains 15,000 to 20,000 clones; only one count was recorded for about 89% of them. 1.5% to 2% of the sample comes from the top ten.

The twin pairs came from the European Cystic Fibrosis Twin and Sibling Study Cohort, which recruited patients from 150 to 200 CF clinics across 14 European countries. Zygosity and CFTR genotype were verified in-house, and zygosity was tested by multiplex PCR of nine short tandem repeat loci. Peripheral blood was sampled from each twin, and clinical parameters were recorded on the day of blood sampling. Genomic DNA was isolated from peripheral blood cells with phenol/chloroform and kept in TE buffer at 4 degrees C. This specimen comes from a study of monozygotic twins with cystic fibrosis (TCRdb year 2021). For the wider study: Barcoded libraries were made from three micrograms of fragmented DNA using roughly 16 PCR cycles. To gauge how much genetics shapes V and J gene usage, the researchers compared TCR beta repertoires both within and across 16 monozygotic twin pairs who have cystic fibrosis. The cohort included ten female and six male twin pairs, mostly children and adolescents, aged about 2.0 to 40 years with a median of 9.1 years. Twins were ranked among 800 to 1,100 cohort participants for weight-for-height and FEVPerc (FEV1 disease centile) at the day of blood sampling. Data for three of the twin pairs had been reported previously in another context.

Points the paper makes about the study in general: In 13 of 16 pairs, V gene usage most closely resembled the co-twin's, and the same held for J usage in 8 of 16 pairs, a pattern suggesting genetic constraints. Only a small cohort was studied, and no association of shared CDR3 numbers with age, concordance or disease severity was found. Monozygotic CF twin pairs shared significantly more nucleotide-identical clonotypes within each pair than unrelated CF individuals shared with one another (P = 0.000026, Mann-Whitney). Simpson clonality was generally low (median around 0.0094), suggesting a naive-dominated repertoire, with higher clonality in the most severely affected patients.

Sequencing was carried out using blood. The TCR sequence derives from a girl aged 2 to 10 with cystic fibrosis.

The CDR3 has the sequence CASSLDTQAYNSPLHF. The bases read TGTGCCAGCAGTCTTGACACCCAAGCCTATAATTCACCCCTCCACTTT. The chain is encoded by TRBV28 joined to TRBJ1-6; a confident D gene designation cannot be given. The CDR3, cysteine through phenylalanine, is 16 amino acids long. Kept here is only the CDR3 DNA, which spans 48 bases and is read in frame from base 1. Trimming removed 5 bases from V and 2 bases from J, leaving 13 bases between the germline ends. CDR1 MDHEN and CDR2 SYDVKM were looked up in the germline V gene.